These 26 T cell receptor beta chains share one sample of origin, sequenced in a study of blood T cell repertoires in COVID-19. Libraries were prepared by immunoSEQ multiplex PCR; TCRdb keeps only in-frame clonotypes and omits some of them. The data hold some 220,000 clones, with 75% to 85% observed a single time. The sample taken for sequencing was peripheral blood. The receptors shown here come from a human donor in a cohort sampled during active COVID-19.

This clone was recorded once. As DNA, the CDR3 is TGTGCCAGCAGCCTTGGAGGGAGGGAAGGCAATGAGCAGTTCTTC. This sequence encodes CASSLGGREGNEQFF. V is TRBV28 and J is TRBJ2-1; TRBD2 matches 7 bases. CDR1 MDHEN and CDR2 SYDVKM come from the germline V gene. The trim removed 6 bases at V and 6 bases at J, leaving 11 bases unmatched. The CDR3 loop spans 15 amino acids.

This clone was counted only a few times. The rearrangement links TRBV6-2 or TRBV6-3 to TRBJ1-5; D possibly corresponds to TRBD1 (6 bases). This CDR3 has 17 residues. Germline V gene data show CDR1 as MNHEY and CDR2 as SVGEGT. The V end lost 4 bases, the J end lost 6 bases, and 22 bases lay between the germline ends. The CDR3 DNA reads as TGTGCCAGCAGTTCCCCCCCTTTGGGCAGGGGTAGTCAGCCCCAGCATTTT. Protein product: CASSSPPLGRGSQPQHF.

This clone showed up just once. This rearrangement joins TRBV11-2 to TRBJ2-7; 7 bases map to TRBD1. Germline-derived CDR1 and CDR2 are SGHAT and FQNNGV. J lost 1 base, V lost 5 bases, and 14 bases had no gene match. CDR3 length: 17 residues. CDR3 coding DNA: TGTGCCAGCAGCCCGGGACAGTACTATATCAAATCCTACGAGCAGTACTTC. It is translated as CASSPGQYYIKSYEQYF.

The chain couples TRBV4-1 to TRBJ2-3, with TRBD2 matching over 7 bases. The junction had 6 bases not matched to a gene; V was cut back by 0 bases and J by 3 bases. The CDR3 spans 16 residues. Germline V CDR1 and CDR2: MGHRA, YSYEKL. The CDR3 nucleotides read TGCGCCAGCAGCCAAGATACGAGGGAGGGGACAGATACGCAGTATTTT. Its protein product is CASSQDTREGTDTQYF.

This chain joins TRBV11-1 and TRBJ2-5, with TRBD2 as a possible D gene (6 bases). CDR3 length: 13 amino acids. CDR1 and CDR2 (germline): SGHAT, FQDESV (reference sequence). V lost 3 bases to trimming and J lost 5 bases, with 10 bases between them. CDR3 in amino acids: CASSFPGGETQYF. CDR3 sequence (DNA): TGTGCCAGCAGCTTCCCAGGAGGGGAGACCCAGTACTTC.

V and J are TRBV30 and TRBJ1-5; the D gene is possibly TRBD1 (5 bases). Trimming cost V 0 bases and J 4 bases, with 7 bases left between them. Germline-derived CDR1 and CDR2 are GTSNPN and SVGIG (reference sequence). CDR3 length: 13 residues. Here the CDR3 reads CAWSVSGNQPQHF. CDR3 DNA sequence: TGTGCCTGGAGTGTTTCAGGGAATCAGCCCCAGCATTTT.

J is TRBJ1-6 and V is TRBV10-1, with a tentative D call TRBD1 (5 bases). Trimming stripped 0 bases from V and 8 bases from J, with 11 bases between. In germline, CDR1 is WNHNN, CDR2 SYGVQD (reference sequence). The CDR3 covers 15 residues. DNA for the CDR3: TGCGCCAGCAGTGAGTCTCTGGGAGGGGATTCACCCCTCCACTTT. It translates to CASSESLGGDSPLHF.

This chain links TRBV5-1 with TRBJ2-7, with D perhaps TRBD1 (5 bases). Germline lookup yields CDR1 SGHRS and CDR2 YFSETQ. V lost 4 bases and J lost 3, with 11 bases in between. CDR3 length equals 13 residues. The DNA of the CDR3 is TGCGCCAGCAGCCAGGGCCGAGACTACGAGCAGTACTTC. This translates into CASSQGRDYEQYF.

CDR3 sequence: CASSRSTSTNEQFF. In nucleotides, the CDR3 is TGTGCCAGCAGTCGTTCTACTAGTACCAATGAGCAGTTCTTC. The J gene is TRBJ2-1, the V gene TRBV7-9; D is perhaps TRBD2 (5 bases). Germline V gene data show CDR1 as SEHNR and CDR2 as FQNEAQ (reference sequence). Trimming left V 6 bases short and J 6 bases short, with 15 bases between. This CDR3 has 14 amino acids.

The rearrangement joins TRBV5-1 to TRBJ2-5; 15 bases are a match to TRBD2. CDR1 and CDR2 from the germline V gene are SGHRS and YFSETQ. Trimming cost V 0 bases and J 4 bases; bases outside gene matches: 4. The CDR3 totals 17 residues. The CDR3 sequence is CASSLGGLAGGRETQYF. The CDR3 coding sequence is TGCGCCAGCAGCTTGGGGGGACTAGCGGGAGGACGAGAGACCCAGTACTTC. Variable domain in full (rest from reference TRBV5-1 and TRBJ2-5): KAGVTQTPRYLIKTRGQQVTLSCSPISGHRSVSWYQQTPGQGLQFLFEYFSETQRNKGNFPGRFSGRQFSNSRSEMNVSTLELGDSALYLCASSLGGLAGGRETQYFGPGTRLLVL.

This clone was found once. V and J are TRBV7-2 and TRBJ2-5, with 7 nucleotides matching TRBD2. V gave up 3 bases and J gave up 7 bases; unmatched junction bases: 5. CDR1 and CDR2 (germline): SGHTA, FQGNSA. This CDR3 region has 13 residues. CDR3: CASSFTSDGTQYF. The DNA of the CDR3 is TGTGCCAGCAGCTTTACTAGCGATGGGACCCAGTACTTC.

The J gene is TRBJ2-5, the V gene TRBV5-4; D is uncertain. This CDR3 comprises 14 residues. Trimming took off 4 bases at V and 5 bases at J, with 15 bases between the two ends. Germline CDR1 is SGHNT and CDR2 is YYREEE (reference sequence). The chain's CDR3 is CASSRQDVGETQYF. Here the CDR3 DNA reads TGTGCCAGCAGCAGGCAGGATGTCGGCGAGACCCAGTACTTC.

The chain carries TRBV4-2 and TRBJ2-1, with D possibly being TRBD2 (6 bases). In germline, CDR1 is LGHNA, CDR2 YNFKEQ. CDR3 length: 16 residues. V lost 0 bases and J 2 bases, leaving 11 bases between the germline ends. The CDR3: CASSQDPSEPYNEQFF. CDR3 bases: TGTGCCAGCAGCCAAGACCCTAGCGAGCCCTACAATGAGCAGTTCTTC.

Note on this clone: An end of the junction differs from the germline gene, which may be a read error. The rearrangement links TRBV7-9 to TRBJ2-5; 8 nucleotides line up with TRBD2. The CDR3 is 16 residues long. Germline values: CDR1 SEHNR, CDR2 FQNEAQ (reference sequence). The CDR3 loop is CASSPRGGGPEEAQYF. The CDR3 coding sequence is TGTGCCAGCAGCCCCCGGGGCGGGGGGCCAGAAGAGGCCCAGTACTTC.

The CDR3 DNA is TGCGCCAGCAGCCGAGCCGCAGGGGGCAATGAGCAGTTCTTC. Amino acid sequence: CASSRAAGGNEQFF. This chain uses TRBV5-1 with TRBJ2-1, with 7 bases lining up with TRBD1. The V segment lost 4 bases and the J segment 6 bases; nucleotides outside the gene matches: 7. The CDR3 runs 14 residues. Germline assignment: CDR1 SGHRS and CDR2 YFSETQ.

This chain connects TRBV5-4 to TRBJ2-3; maybe TRBD2 (5 bases). Germline CDR1 SGHNT, CDR2 YYREEE (reference sequence). The CDR3 covers 12 residues. The V and J ends lost 3 bases and 11 bases respectively, with 13 bases between them. The chain's CDR3 is CASSWSGGRQYF. The CDR3 bases are TGTGCCAGCAGCTGGAGCGGAGGCAGGCAGTATTTT.

The chain carries TRBV6-5 and TRBJ2-1; D gene ambiguous. The CDR3 is 13 residues long. Deletions cut 10 bases from V and 3 bases from J, with 13 bases between. CDR1 MNHEY and CDR2 SVGAGI come from the germline V gene. CDR3 sequence: CATRLSSYNEQFF. The DNA of the CDR3 is TGTGCCACCCGCCTCTCTAGCTACAATGAGCAGTTCTTC.

The V gene is TRBV10-1, the J gene TRBJ2-3; 9 nucleotides match TRBD2. The germline V gene has CDR1 WNHNN and CDR2 SYGVQD (reference sequence). V gave up 3 bases and J gave up 2 bases; unmatched junction bases: 3. The CDR3 totals 15 residues. Written as DNA, the CDR3 is TGCGCCAGCAGTGAAAGCGGGGGGCACACAGATACGCAGTATTTT. Protein sequence: CASSESGGHTDTQYF.

The V gene is TRBV3-1 (or the pseudogene TRBV3-2), the J gene TRBJ1-1, with D unclear. V was cut by 3 bases and J by 7 bases, with 9 bases left in between. This CDR3 contains 12 residues. Germline CDR1 is LGHDT and CDR2 is YNNKEL (reference sequence). The CDR3: CASSHLRGEAFF. The CDR3 DNA sequence: TGTGCCAGCAGCCATTTACGGGGTGAAGCTTTCTTT.

The genes are TRBV14 and TRBJ2-7, with TRBD2 identical over 9 bases. The CDR3 covers 16 residues. Germline loops: CDR1 SGHDN, CDR2 FVKESK. V dropped 4 bases and J dropped 1; count of bases not matched to a gene: 8. The CDR3 coding sequence is TGTGCCAGCAGCCCCCTTCTAGCGGGATTTTCCTACGAGCAGTACTTC. Protein sequence: CASSPLLAGFSYEQYF.

As DNA, the CDR3 is TGTGCCAGCTCACTCGACAGAATTAACTTTAACTATGGCTACACCTTC. Amino acid sequence: CASSLDRINFNYGYTF. The chain links TRBV18 to TRBJ1-2; weak D call: TRBD1 (5 bases). The CDR3 is 16 residues long. With 4 bases removed from V and 1 base from J, the gap between germline ends came to 16 bases. The germline V gene encodes CDR1 KGHSH and CDR2 LQKENI.

There are many counts of this clone. Other DNA sequences within the sample encode an identical CDR3. V gene TRBV24-1 combines with J gene TRBJ2-3, with TRBD1 matching 12 bases. The CDR3 is 17 amino acids. V trimming: 0 bases; J trimming: 5 bases; junction bases outside the gene matches: 5. Germline V CDR1 and CDR2: KGHDR, SFDVKD. The CDR3 bases are TGTGCCACCAGTGATTTGCAGGGACAGGGGGCTCAAGATACGCAGTATTTT. Amino acids: CATSDLQGQGAQDTQYF.

This clone has a single count. V is TRBV27 and J is TRBJ1-2; 8 positions match TRBD1. Germline lookup yields CDR1 MNHEY and CDR2 SMNVEV (reference sequence). The junction had 2 bases not matched to a gene; V was cut back by 8 bases and J by 0 bases. The CDR3 loop spans 13 amino acids. CDR3 sequence: CASRDRTNYGYTF. As DNA, the CDR3 is TGTGCCAGCCGGGACAGGACTAACTATGGCTACACCTTC.

The J gene is TRBJ2-5, the V gene TRBV2; unclear D gene. Trimming removed 6 bases at V and 2 bases at J, with 4 bases between. The CDR3 loop spans 11 amino acids. Germline values: CDR1 SNHLY, CDR2 FYNNEI. CDR3: CASRQQETQYF. Here the CDR3 DNA reads TGTGCCAGCAGACAGCAAGAGACCCAGTACTTC.

J is TRBJ2-7 and V is TRBV5-1; possibly TRBD2 for D (7 bases). Germline V lookup: CDR1 SGHRS, CDR2 YFSETQ. Trimming pared 2 bases from V and 2 bases from J, leaving 20 bases between. The CDR3 totals 17 residues. The CDR3 region is CASSFHSNREGPYEQYF. The CDR3 nucleotides are TGCGCCAGCAGCTTCCATTCAAACAGGGAGGGTCCCTACGAGCAGTACTTC.

The V call is TRBV4-1, the J call TRBJ1-2, with TRBD1 identical over 11 bases. This CDR3 region has 16 residues. Germline V CDR1 and CDR2: MGHRA, YSYEKL. The J segment lost 8 bases and the V segment lost 1 base, leaving 9 bases of the junction unmatched. In DNA form, the CDR3 reads TGCGCCAGCAGCCAAGGGGAAGGACAGGGGGCGAGAGGCTACACCTTC. The encoded protein is CASSQGEGQGARGYTF.